This T cell receptor (beta chain) emerged from a study of cytomegalovirus exposure and HLA in healthy donors. About the research overall: Unique TCRs from HLA-typed donors, about 78 million of them, were held in an early data release.

The sample holds one count of this clone. In the PCR, 60 Vbeta and 13 Jbeta primers were used. TCRdb keeps only in-frame clones here, not all; method: immunoSEQ multiplex PCR. The sample holds roughly 120,000 clones, under 80% seen once. Trimming removed 8 bases at V and 4 bases at J, with 17 bases between. CDR1 and CDR2 from the germline V gene are SGHTA and FQGNSA. The length of the CDR3 is 14 residues. The source of this sequence is a woman aged 40-49 years in good health and CMV-seropositive. The J gene is TRBJ1-1, the V gene TRBV7-2; D is unclear. Sequences were obtained from PBMCs. As DNA, the CDR3 is TGTGCCAGCCGCCCAACCCGGTTGTCCACTGAAGCTTTCTTT. As protein: CASRPTRLSTEAFF.